The 17 T cell receptor beta chains listed next were all sequenced from one sample in a study of memory CD4+ T cells and cytomegalovirus serostatus. Data came from immunoSEQ multiplex PCR; TCRdb stores just in-frame clones and leaves some out. The data hold under 50,000 clones, with approximately 81% observed a single time. The sort gate was single viable CD3+CD4+CD8-CD45RO+ cells for memory CD4+ T cells. The specimen sequenced was memory CD4+ T cells from blood. These receptors originate from an adult in good health and CMV-seropositive.

This sequence joins TRBV7-3 and TRBJ2-7, with a weak D call TRBD2 (7 bases). The CDR3 totals 13 residues. Germline V gene lookup returns CDR1 SGHTA and CDR2 FQGTGA. V lost 4 bases, J lost 5 bases, and 12 bases lay in between. DNA for the CDR3: TGTGCCAGCAGCTCCGAGGGGGGGGACGAGCAGTACTTC. As protein: CASSSEGGDEQYF. Based on the CDR3 plus reference TRBV7-3 and TRBJ2-7, the full variable domain is GAGVSQTPSNKVTEKGKYVELRCDPISGHTALYWYRQSLGQGPEFLIYFQGTGAADDSGLPNDRFFAVRPEGSVSTLKIQRTERGDSAVYLCASSSEGGDEQYFGPGTRLTVT.

The chain employs TRBV7-9 and TRBJ2-1; D remains unclear. The V and J ends lost 7 bases and 1 base respectively, with 20 bases between them. This CDR3 is 17 amino acids long. Germline CDR1 SEHNR, CDR2 FQNEAQ (reference sequence). The CDR3 here is CASTFPPYPGSYNEQFF. The DNA of the CDR3 is TGTGCCAGCACCTTCCCCCCGTACCCCGGGTCCTACAATGAGCAGTTCTTC.

The J gene is TRBJ2-1, the V gene TRBV4-1; no definite D call. CDR3 length equals 17 residues. V was clipped by 1 base and J by 1 base, with 14 bases between them. Germline V lookup: CDR1 MGHRA, CDR2 YSYEKL. Written as DNA, the CDR3 is TGCGCCAGCAGCCAAGCTCAGGCGGATCTGTCCTACAATGAGCAGTTCTTC. It encodes CASSQAQADLSYNEQFF.

The chain carries TRBV11-2 and TRBJ2-2, with TRBD2 matching over 11 bases. The germline V gene encodes CDR1 SGHAT and CDR2 FQNNGV. CDR3 length equals 16 residues. Trimming cost V 7 bases and J 2 bases; bases outside gene matches: 6. The CDR3 region has the DNA TGTGCCAGCACCTTTAGCGGGGGGGTCAACACCGGGGAGCTGTTTTTT. Its translation is CASTFSGGVNTGELFF.

Of note for this clone: The sample contains more than one DNA sequence encoding this CDR3. The V and J genes are TRBV6-5 and TRBJ1-5; D may be TRBD1 (5 bases). V lost 6 bases and J 3 bases, leaving 9 bases between the germline ends. The CDR3 spans 13 residues. Germline CDR1 reads MNHEY; CDR2 reads SVGAGI. The CDR3 spells CASRDSFNQPQHF. CDR3 nucleotides: TGTGCCAGCAGAGACAGCTTCAATCAGCCCCAGCATTTT.

The V and J genes are TRBV7-9 and TRBJ1-2, with D possibly TRBD1 on 6 matching bases. This CDR3 spans 12 amino acids. Germline V gene sequence: CDR1 SEHNR, CDR2 FQNEAQ (reference sequence). V lost 3 bases and J 4 bases, leaving 6 bases between the germline ends. In DNA form, the CDR3 reads TGTGCCAGCAGCTTGGACAGCTATGGCTACACCTTC. Protein: CASSLDSYGYTF.

This clone was counted a few times. V gene TRBV4-1 combines with J gene TRBJ1-2; 11 bases fit TRBD1. Germline CDR1 reads MGHRA; CDR2 reads YSYEKL. CDR3 size: 14 residues. V lost 3 bases and J lost 6; bases outside the gene matches: 3. CDR3 in DNA: TGCGCCAGCAGCCAGACGGGACAGGGGGATGGCTACACCTTC. It specifies CASSQTGQGDGYTF.

The CDR3 protein is CASTERNTQYF. DNA for the CDR3: TGTGCCAGCACAGAGCGGAATACGCAGTATTTT. The rearrangement joins TRBV6-6 to TRBJ2-3, with TRBD2 as a possible D gene (5 bases). This CDR3 is built from 11 residues. V lost 7 bases, J lost 7 bases, and 9 bases lay in between. CDR1 and CDR2 (germline): MNHNY, SVGAGI (reference sequence).

This clone was found a few times. J is TRBJ1-1 and V is TRBV7-9; D is undetermined. CDR1 is SEHNR and CDR2 is FQNEAQ in the germline V gene (reference sequence). The CDR3 covers 12 residues. Between the trimmed V and J ends, which lost 5 bases and 5 bases, there was a span of 9 bases. This CDR3 is CASSQSGTEAFF. CDR3 DNA sequence: TGTGCCAGCAGCCAGTCGGGGACTGAAGCTTTCTTT.

The rearrangement joins TRBV4-3 to TRBJ2-3; no clear D. V lost 1 base to trimming and J lost 0 bases, with 11 bases between them. The length of the CDR3 is 16 residues. The V gene's germline CDR1 is LGHNA and CDR2 YSLEER. CDR3 residues: CASSQGSAGSTDTQYF. DNA for the CDR3: TGCGCCAGCAGCCAAGGCAGTGCTGGTAGCACAGATACGCAGTATTTT.

This chain connects TRBV5-1 to TRBJ2-3; a possible D gene is TRBD1 (6 bases). Trimming removed 0 bases at V and 2 bases at J, with 10 bases between. CDR1 is SGHRS, CDR2 YFSETQ, per germline. The CDR3 has 15 residues. This CDR3 is CASSLAAGATDTQYF. The CDR3, as DNA: TGCGCCAGCAGCTTGGCGGCAGGGGCCACAGATACGCAGTATTTT.

The chain employs TRBV6-1 and TRBJ1-5; 9 bases line up with TRBD1. The CDR3 is 19 amino acids. The germline V gene has CDR1 MNHNS and CDR2 SASEGT. V was pared by 2 bases and J by 3 bases, with 14 bases of the junction left unmatched. In DNA, the CDR3 is TGTGCCAGCAGTGAACTAGGGACAGGGAGGGTGAGTGTCAATCAGCCCCAGCATTTT. Protein: CASSELGTGRVSVNQPQHF.

This clone was counted only a few times. The rearrangement links TRBV11-1 to TRBJ2-5, with D hard to call. With 1 base removed from V and 3 bases from J, the gap between germline ends came to 12 bases. Germline CDR1 reads SGHAT; CDR2 reads FQDESV (reference sequence). The CDR3 loop spans 15 amino acids. The CDR3 DNA follows: TGTGCCAGCAGCTTAGAACACTCCTCCGAAGAGACCCAGTACTTC. Protein sequence: CASSLEHSSEETQYF.

The chain carries TRBV14 and TRBJ2-2; 7 nucleotides agree with TRBD2. This CDR3 spans 13 amino acids. The germline V gene has CDR1 SGHDN and CDR2 FVKESK. The V segment lost 2 bases and the J segment 8 bases; nucleotides outside the gene matches: 2. The CDR3 DNA reads as TGTGCCAGCAGCCAACAACTAGCGGGGGAGCTGTTTTTT. Translation: CASSQQLAGELFF.

A few counts support this clone. The chain employs TRBV2 and TRBJ2-2, with D unresolved. V lost 5 bases and J 3 bases, leaving 10 bases between the germline ends. CDR3 length equals 14 residues. Germline CDR1 reads SNHLY; CDR2 reads FYNNEI. This CDR3 reads CASSQAFDTGELFF. The CDR3 coding sequence is TGTGCCAGCAGTCAGGCTTTCGACACCGGGGAGCTGTTTTTT.

The chain employs TRBV11-2 and TRBJ2-3; 9 bases fit TRBD2. V gave up 5 bases and J gave up 4 bases; unmatched junction bases: 19. CDR3 length: 19 residues. CDR1 and CDR2 (germline): SGHAT, FQNNGV. CDR3 sequence: CASSLGLEGRGGDPDTQYF. The CDR3 nucleotides read TGTGCCAGCAGCCTTGGTCTTGAGGGGCGGGGGGGCGACCCAGATACGCAGTATTTT. The full variable domain, with the rest looked up from reference TRBV11-2 and TRBJ2-3, is EAGVAQSPRYKIIEKRQSVAFWCNPISGHATLYWYQQILGQGPKLLIQFQNNGVVDDSQLPKDRFSAERLKGVDSTLKIQPAKLEDSAVYLCASSLGLEGRGGDPDTQYFGPGTRLTVL.

The table lists this clone with many counts. The chain employs TRBV11-2 and TRBJ1-1; no clear D. Germline V CDR1 and CDR2: SGHAT, FQNNGV. Trimming removed 5 bases from V and 5 bases from J, with 18 bases in between. CDR3 length equals 15 residues. The CDR3, as DNA: TGTGCCAGCAGCCCGTTCATGCGGCCTCGGACTGAAGCTTTCTTT. Translating gives CASSPFMRPRTEAFF.